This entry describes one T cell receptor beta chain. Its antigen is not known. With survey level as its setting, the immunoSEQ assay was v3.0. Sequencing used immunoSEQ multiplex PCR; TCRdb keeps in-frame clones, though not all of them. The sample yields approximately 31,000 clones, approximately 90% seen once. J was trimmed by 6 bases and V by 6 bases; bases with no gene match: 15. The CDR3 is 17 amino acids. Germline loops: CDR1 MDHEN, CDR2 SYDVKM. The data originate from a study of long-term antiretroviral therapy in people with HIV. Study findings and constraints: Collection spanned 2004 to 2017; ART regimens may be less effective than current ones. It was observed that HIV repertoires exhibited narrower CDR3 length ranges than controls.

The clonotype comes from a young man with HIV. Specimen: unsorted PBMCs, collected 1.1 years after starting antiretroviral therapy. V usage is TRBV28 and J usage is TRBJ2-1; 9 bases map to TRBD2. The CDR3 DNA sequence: TGTGCCAGCAGGGCTAGCGGGATTCAAGGGGCGGGCAATGAGCAGTTCTTC. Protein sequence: CASRASGIQGAGNEQFF.